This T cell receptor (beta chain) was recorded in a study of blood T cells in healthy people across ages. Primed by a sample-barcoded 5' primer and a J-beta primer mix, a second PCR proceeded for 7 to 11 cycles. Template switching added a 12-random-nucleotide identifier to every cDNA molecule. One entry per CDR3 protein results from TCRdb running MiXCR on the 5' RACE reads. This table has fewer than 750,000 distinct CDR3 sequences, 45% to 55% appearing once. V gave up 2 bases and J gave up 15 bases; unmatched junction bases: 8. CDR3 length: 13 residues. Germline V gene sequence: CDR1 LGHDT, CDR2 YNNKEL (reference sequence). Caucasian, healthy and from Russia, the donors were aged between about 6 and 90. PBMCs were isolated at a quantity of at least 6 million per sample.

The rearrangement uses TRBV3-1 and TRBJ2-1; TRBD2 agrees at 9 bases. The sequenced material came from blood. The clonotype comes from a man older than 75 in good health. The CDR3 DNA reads TGTGCCAGCAGCCAATCCCTGAGCGGGAGGTGGTTCTTC. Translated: CASSQSLSGRWFF.